Described below is a single T cell receptor beta chain sequence and its context. Its cognate antigen is unknown. Libraries were prepared by immunoSEQ multiplex PCR; TCRdb keeps only in-frame clonotypes and omits some of them. The table has around 140,000 clones, around nine tenths seen once. These data originate in a study of T cell responses to AZD1222 COVID-19 vaccine. The study's findings and limits: Elevations in Spike-specific TCR breadth and depth followed administration of two AZD1222 doses. Possibly, clonal diversity was underestimated; donors were largely white British and included more females.

V was cut by 8 bases and J by 3 bases, with 16 bases left in between. The CDR3 is 14 amino acids. The germline V gene has CDR1 GTSNPN and CDR2 SVGIG (reference sequence). The sequences come from peripheral blood, collected on day 0 of AZD1222 vaccination. The TCR originated in an adult in good health. The chain carries TRBV30 and TRBJ1-4; D is perhaps TRBD1 (5 bases). The CDR3 is CAQPGPGPNEKLFF. The CDR3 DNA reads TGTGCCCAACCAGGTCCGGGGCCTAATGAAAAACTGTTTTTT. The complete variable domain, with remaining parts taken from reference TRBV30 and TRBJ1-4, reads SQTIHQWPATLVQPVGSPLSLECTVEGTSNPNLYWYRQAAGRGLQLLFYSVGIGQISSEVPQNLSASRPQDRQFILSSKKLLLSDSGFYLCAQPGPGPNEKLFFGSGTQLSVL.